The clone carrying this T cell receptor (beta chain) showed up many times. The data derive from a study of T-cell reconstitution after alpha-beta-depleted transplantation in children. The CDR3 consists of 15 residues. V gave up 0 bases and J gave up 13 bases; unmatched junction bases: 12. Germline CDR1 reads SGHNT; CDR2 reads YYREEE (reference sequence). Library preparation (for TCRbeta) was performed with unique molecular identifiers. MiXCR, applied by TCRdb to the PCR reads, yields one record per CDR3 protein. The table shows roughly 500,000 distinct CDR3 sequences, with around 12% occurring only once.

The chain couples TRBV5-4 to TRBJ2-5; the match to TRBD2 covers 10 bases. The sample in question was PBMCs from the stem cell graft donor, obtained from the stem cell graft. The receptor's source is a human donor who donated a stem cell graft to a child with combined immunodeficiency. The CDR3 sequence is CASSLDVVTSGSPYF. The CDR3 DNA follows: TGTGCCAGCAGCTTGGATGTGGTGACTAGCGGGTCCCCGTACTTC.